This T cell receptor (beta chain) was identified during a study of blood T cells in healthy people across ages. Findings and caveats of the study: Expanded clonotype changes were possibly confounded by unknown donor CMV status. Diversity estimates drawn from one million T cells were deemed underestimates. Relative to aged donors, long-lived donors carried more naive CD4+ cells and displayed higher diversity.

With V trimmed by 2 bases and J by 6 bases, 11 bases remained unmatched. Germline CDR1 and CDR2: SQVTM and ANQGSEA. The CDR3 has 15 amino acids. As for this clonotype: The antigen is unknown.

A second roughly 6 to 12 cycle PCR used barcoded and J-beta primers. Each CDR3 protein gets one entry after TCRdb re-called the 5' RACE reads with MiXCR. Of around 1,500,000 distinct CDR3 sequences in the sample, roughly 28% were seen once. The sequence came from a woman aged 25 to 39 in good health. V usage is TRBV29-1 and J usage is TRBJ2-3; 7 bases map to TRBD2. Sequenced material: blood. CDR3 amino acids: CSVERPGWEGDTQYF. CDR3 nucleotides: TGCAGCGTTGAAAGGCCGGGGTGGGAGGGCGATACGCAGTATTTT.